This record concerns one T cell receptor beta chain sequence. These data belong to a study of blood T cell repertoires in COVID-19. Study summary: The cDNA or gDNA used as material had been derived from T cells, B-cell-depleted T cells, or PBMCs.

Looked up from germline, CDR1 is MRHNA and CDR2 is SNTAGT. The V gene end was trimmed by 5 bases and the J gene end by 4 bases; junction bases not matched to a gene: 4. The CDR3 sequence is 15 residues long. Participants, about 18 to 89 years old, spanned fewer than 25 US areas. Participants reported their clinical history, and cohort assignment relied on those reports. Original processing methods: How many nucleated cells were present was estimated from reference gene primer amplification. Assay: immunoSEQ multiplex PCR; the TCRdb copy retains only in-frame clones and omits some. Clonal size and the V and J genes are those of that table, whereas D and trimming came from the DNA. The sample shows around 230,000 clones, around 85% of them seen only once.

The chain recombines TRBV6-4 with TRBJ2-1; 11 nucleotides align to TRBD1. The source material was PBMCs or T cells enriched from blood (not recorded which). The source of this sequence is a woman in her 40s with acute COVID-19. The CDR3 region is CASSTGQGEYNEQFF. DNA for the CDR3: TGTGCCAGCAGTACGGGACAGGGGGAGTACAATGAGCAGTTCTTC.